The 3 T cell receptor beta chains given below trace back to one sample, sequenced in a study of OX40 agonist ivuxolimab in advanced cancers. Sequencing was performed with immunoSEQ multiplex PCR; in TCRdb, only in-frame clones are kept and a portion is missing. The table shows around 45,000 clones, with 80% to 90% occurring only once. This specimen was CD4+ or CD8+ T cells sorted from blood, taken in a trial of the OX40 agonist ivuxolimab. These receptors all come from an adult with an advanced solid tumor such as melanoma, head and neck, liver or kidney cancer.

This clone was detected once. V usage is TRBV11-2 and J usage is TRBJ2-3, with 11 bases that match TRBD2. The ends lost 2 bases at V and 0 bases at J; junction bases unmatched: 7. This CDR3 has 18 amino acids. Germline-derived CDR1 and CDR2 are SGHAT and FQNNGV. The CDR3 loop is CASSLRLAGTASTDTQYF. As DNA, the CDR3 is TGTGCCAGCAGCTTACGACTAGCGGGGACCGCTAGCACAGATACGCAGTATTTT.

The rearrangement joins TRBV7-2 to TRBJ2-3, with D perhaps matching TRBD2 (5 bases). CDR3 length: 15 residues. Trimming removed 5 bases from V and 3 bases from J, with 15 bases in between. Germline V gene data show CDR1 as SGHTA and CDR2 as FQGNSA. The CDR3 sequence is CASSPRGAETDTQYF. The DNA of the CDR3 is TGTGCCAGCAGCCCCCGTGGAGCGGAGACAGATACGCAGTATTTT.

The J gene is TRBJ1-5, the V gene TRBV5-8; 8 nucleotides align to TRBD1. The trim removed 4 bases at V and 4 bases at J, leaving 7 bases unmatched. Germline CDR1 SGHTS, CDR2 YDEGEE. The CDR3 has 15 amino acids. CDR3 sequence: CASSRFTGGNQPQHF. The CDR3, as DNA: TGTGCCAGCAGCCGATTTACAGGGGGGAATCAGCCCCAGCATTTT.